This entry describes one T cell receptor beta chain. Its specificity is unknown. Using immunoSEQ multiplex PCR, the repertoire was profiled, and TCRdb retains in-frame clones only, with some absent. The table shows around 100,000 clones, with 90% to 95% occurring only once. The sequenced cases were selected for having the highest brain T cell transcript signatures. The source of the sample is a study of brain T cells in children with intractable seizures. General study points: Pre- and post-surgery blood differed in depth, so pre-surgery absences may be undersampling.

The CDR3 totals 15 residues. The germline gives CDR1 SEHNR, CDR2 FQNEAQ (reference sequence). The J segment lost 0 bases and the V segment lost 5 bases, leaving 6 bases of the junction unmatched. Sequenced material: peripheral blood, taken at surgery. The TCR was taken from a boy younger than two with hemimegalencephaly and intractable seizures. The V and J genes are TRBV7-9 and TRBJ1-2; 7 bases match TRBD1. The CDR3 region is CASSGRTGPNYGYTF. CDR3 bases: TGTGCCAGCAGCGGACGGACAGGCCCTAACTATGGCTACACCTTC.